This passage covers 10 T cell receptor beta chains from one sample sequenced in a study of PD-L1 blockade in urothelial cancer. Only in-frame clones appear in the TCRdb table, and some are missing; sequencing was by immunoSEQ multiplex PCR. Of roughly 63,000 clones listed, 81% were seen once; the top ten hold roughly 2.9%. The time point denotes: pretreatment peripheral blood. Sequencing used PBMCs, obtained around atezolizumab (anti-PD-L1) treatment. These receptors were taken from a man in his 70s with urothelial cancer.

As to this clone: The same CDR3 arises from other DNA sequences in this sample as well. The rearrangement joins TRBV15 to TRBJ1-2, with D tentatively TRBD1 (6 bases). The CDR3 extends over 13 amino acids. Germline V lookup: CDR1 LNHNV, CDR2 YYDKDF (reference sequence). V shed 0 bases and J shed 8 bases, with 10 bases lying between them. This CDR3 is CATSREEGDGYTF. CDR3 nucleotide sequence: TGTGCCACCAGCAGAGAAGAGGGGGACGGCTACACCTTC.

The V and J genes are TRBV15 and TRBJ2-7; 8 positions match TRBD2. With V trimmed by 1 base and J by 6 bases, 5 bases remained unmatched. This CDR3 is built from 14 residues. Germline-derived CDR1 and CDR2 are LNHNV and YYDKDF (reference sequence). The CDR3 DNA reads TGTGCCACCAGCAGAGGGGGACTAGGGGCCGAGCAGTACTTC. Its protein product is CATSRGGLGAEQYF.

The CDR3: CASTPNGGLGAFF. Here the CDR3 DNA reads TGTGCCAGCACCCCGAATGGGGGGTTAGGAGCTTTCTTT. The chain has TRBV2 and TRBJ1-1; tentatively, D is TRBD1 (5 bases). This CDR3 is 13 amino acids long. In germline, CDR1 is SNHLY, CDR2 FYNNEI. V was shortened by 7 bases and J by 10 bases, with 19 bases between the two germline ends.

The V call is TRBV7-3, the J call TRBJ2-3; D gene unclear. Trimming cost V 3 bases and J 0 bases, with 7 bases left between them. This CDR3 has 14 residues. The germline gives CDR1 SGHTA, CDR2 FQGTGA. The CDR3 protein is CASSLRRSTDTQYF. In nucleotides, the CDR3 is TGTGCCAGCAGCTTGAGGCGGAGCACAGATACGCAGTATTTT.

The chain joins TRBV5-5 to TRBJ2-7; 9 nucleotides agree with TRBD1. Germline lookup yields CDR1 SGHKS and CDR2 YYEKEE (reference sequence). V gave up 2 bases and J gave up 7 bases; unmatched junction bases: 7. The CDR3 consists of 14 residues. The CDR3 nucleotides read TGTGCCAGCAGCTTTATATTGACAGGGGGAGAGCAGTACTTC. This translates into CASSFILTGGEQYF.

The chain links TRBV6-1 to TRBJ2-1; the match to TRBD1 covers 7 bases. Germline V CDR1 and CDR2: MNHNS, SASEGT. V dropped 4 bases and J dropped 3; count of bases not matched to a gene: 3. This CDR3 has 14 residues. In DNA form, the CDR3 reads TGTGCCAGCAGTGGGGGGACAGACTACAATGAGCAGTTCTTC. Translation: CASSGGTDYNEQFF.

Only one count was recorded for this clone. The chain carries TRBV6-5 and TRBJ1-5, with TRBD1 matching 9 bases. This CDR3 contains 14 residues. Per the germline V gene, CDR1 is MNHEY and CDR2 is SVGAGI. The V and J ends lost 5 bases and 7 bases, in that order; junction bases with no gene match: 6. DNA for the CDR3: TGTGCCAGCAGTAAACAGGGGGCTGGGCAGCCCCAGCATTTT. Its translation: CASSKQGAGQPQHF.

This sequence joins TRBV5-1 and TRBJ2-1, with 13 bases identical to TRBD2. The CDR3 has 18 amino acids. The junction had 11 bases not matched to a gene; V was cut back by 4 bases and J by 4 bases. Germline V CDR1 and CDR2: SGHRS, YFSETQ. In DNA, the CDR3 is TGCGCCAGCAGCGTGGGACTAGCGGGATTCGGTCTTTACAATGAGCAGTTCTTC. Protein product: CASSVGLAGFGLYNEQFF.

The chain uses TRBV7-9 and TRBJ2-7, with 8 bases matching TRBD2. Trimming cost V 5 bases and J 11 bases; bases outside gene matches: 8. This CDR3 has 12 residues. The germline V gene encodes CDR1 SEHNR and CDR2 FQNEAQ (reference sequence). This CDR3 reads CASSLQDGREYF. The CDR3 coding sequence is TGTGCCAGCAGCCTCCAGGACGGGAGGGAGTACTTC.

The V gene is TRBV5-8, the J gene TRBJ1-3, with TRBD1 identical over 7 bases. V lost 4 bases, J lost 4 bases, and 5 bases stayed unmatched. This CDR3 comprises 14 residues. Germline V lookup: CDR1 SGHTS, CDR2 YDEGEE. CDR3 coding DNA: TGTGCCAGCAGCACGACAGGGATAGGAAACACCATATATTTT. Protein product: CASSTTGIGNTIYF.